This T cell receptor (beta chain) was identified during a study of OX40 agonist ivuxolimab in advanced cancers. Study details: Dose-escalation subjects each had hepatocellular carcinoma, melanoma, renal cell or head and neck cancer.

Some clones are missing from TCRdb's copy, which holds only in-frame ones; the method was immunoSEQ multiplex PCR. The data show about 96,000 clones, 84% seen once. The V end was cut by 4 bases, the J end by 7 bases, with 19 bases between. CDR3 length equals 16 residues. Germline CDR1 MGHRA, CDR2 YSYEKL. The chain links TRBV4-1 to TRBJ1-4; D is possibly TRBD1 (6 bases). The TCR was taken from an adult with an advanced solid tumor such as melanoma, head and neck, liver or kidney cancer. The source material was CD4+ or CD8+ T cells sorted from blood, sampled in a trial of the OX40 agonist ivuxolimab. CDR3 sequence: CASSRLGAGAGEKLFF. CDR3 DNA: TGCGCCAGCAGCCGCCTTGGCGCGGGGGCAGGTGAAAAACTGTTTTTT.